The 27 T cell receptor beta chains listed next were all sequenced from one sample in a study of T-cell reconstitution after alpha-beta-depleted transplantation in children. A TCRbeta library incorporating unique molecular identifiers was prepared. MiXCR, run by TCRdb on the PCR reads, gives a single entry per CDR3 protein. The sample has about 830,000 distinct CDR3 sequences; 16% are singletons. The specimen was PBMCs, mostly from graft donor cells, collected 360 days after TCRalphabeta/CD19-depleted stem cell transplant. These receptors were collected from a male patient between 10 and 17 years old who had a stem cell transplant for acute lymphoblastic leukemia, so the T cells may come from the graft donor.

V usage is TRBV12-3 or TRBV12-4 and J usage is TRBJ2-5; 9 positions agree with TRBD1. Trimming removed 5 bases from V and 5 bases from J; junction bases left unmatched: 12. The CDR3 runs 16 residues. In DNA, the CDR3 is TGTGCCAGCAGTCCCGTAACAGGGGGCTCTGGGGAGACCCAGTACTTC. It specifies CASSPVTGGSGETQYF.

With respect to this clonotype: A much larger clonotype is one base distant, so this may be a read error. This chain connects TRBV25-1 to TRBJ2-5; D is ambiguous. CDR3 size: 11 residues. V gave up 4 bases and J gave up 5 bases, with 5 bases separating them. Germline CDR1 MGHDK, CDR2 SYGVNS. DNA of the CDR3: TGTGCCAGCAGTGCTTGGGAGACCCAGTACTTC. Translation: CASSAWETQYF.

The chain is built from TRBV25-1 and TRBJ2-3, with D hard to call. Germline CDR1 and CDR2: MGHDK and SYGVNS. This CDR3 is 16 amino acids long. Trimming shortened V by 1 base and J by 2 bases, and 13 bases separated the two germline ends. The CDR3, as DNA: TGTGCCAGCAGTGAATCTCTCCTCTCCCCCACAGATACGCAGTATTTT. Translating gives CASSESLLSPTDTQYF.

The J gene is TRBJ1-1, the V gene TRBV4-1; no reliable D call. The CDR3 covers 12 residues. Trimming removed 1 base at V and 6 bases at J, with 6 bases between. In germline, CDR1 is MGHRA, CDR2 YSYEKL. The CDR3 loop reads CASSQVRAEAFF. The DNA for the CDR3 is TGCGCCAGCAGCCAAGTCCGGGCTGAAGCTTTCTTT.

This clonotype was counted many times. The rearrangement joins TRBV12-3 or TRBV12-4 to TRBJ2-1, with 7 nucleotides matching TRBD1. V dropped 3 bases and J dropped 1; count of bases not matched to a gene: 3. The CDR3 has 15 residues. CDR3 loop: CASSFDRVSYNEQFF. CDR3 sequence (DNA): TGTGCCAGCAGTTTTGACAGGGTTTCCTACAATGAGCAGTTCTTC.

This clonotype appeared a few times. The chain employs TRBV7-2 and TRBJ2-5, with 7 bases lining up with TRBD1. This CDR3 spans 15 amino acids. The germline CDR1 and CDR2 sequences are SGHTA and FQGNSA. The V and J ends lost 3 bases and 2 bases, in that order; junction bases with no gene match: 6. As DNA, the CDR3 is TGTGCCAGCAGCTTCGGACAGGCCCGGCAAGAGACCCAGTACTTC. Its translation is CASSFGQARQETQYF.

The chain couples TRBV12-3 or TRBV12-4 to TRBJ2-5; 13 bases align to TRBD2. The CDR3 has 16 residues. Trimming cost V 6 bases and J 5 bases; bases outside gene matches: 9. CDR3 DNA: TGTGCCAGCAGCTACGGACTAGCGGGAGCCACCGAGACCCAGTACTTC. Translation gives CASSYGLAGATETQYF.

This clonotype was detected many times. The V and J genes are TRBV6-5 and TRBJ1-2; the match to TRBD1 covers 7 bases. The V and J ends lost 1 base and 6 bases, in that order; junction bases with no gene match: 5. The CDR3 is 14 residues long. Germline values: CDR1 MNHEY, CDR2 SVGAGI. CDR3 coding DNA: TGTGCCAGCAGTTACTGGGGAGGGGGCGATGGCTACACCTTC. It yields the protein CASSYWGGGDGYTF.

V gene TRBV10-2 combines with J gene TRBJ2-5, with D tentatively TRBD1 or TRBD2 (5 bases each). The CDR3 sequence is 16 residues long. V was pared by 3 bases and J by 6 bases, with 20 bases between. In germline, CDR1 is WSHSY, CDR2 SAAADI. The DNA for the CDR3 is TGCGCCAGCAGTGATATCCTTCGGGACCCGACTAAGACCCAGTACTTC. This translates into CASSDILRDPTKTQYF.

A remark on this clonotype: A much larger clone differs by one base, so this may be a read error. The V call is TRBV13, the J call TRBJ2-3, with D tentatively TRBD2 (5 bases). This CDR3 has 14 amino acids. Germline V gene lookup returns CDR1 PRHDT and CDR2 FYEKMQ (reference sequence). Trimming removed 0 bases at V and 4 bases at J, with 8 bases between. In nucleotides, the CDR3 is TGTGCCAGCAGCTTAGGGGGAGAGGCAGATACGCAGTATTTT. It translates to CASSLGGEADTQYF.

V is TRBV15 and J is TRBJ1-5; no clear D. CDR3 length equals 14 residues. With 1 base removed from V and 7 bases from J, the gap between germline ends came to 11 bases. Germline CDR1 is LNHNV and CDR2 is YYDKDF (reference sequence). This CDR3 is CATSRAARRQPQHF. The CDR3 DNA follows: TGTGCCACCAGCAGAGCTGCCAGGCGACAGCCCCAGCATTTT.

J is TRBJ2-7 and V is TRBV20-1; a weak D match, TRBD2 (5 bases). The CDR3 is made up of 14 amino acids. The germline CDR1 and CDR2 sequences are DFQATT and SNEGSKA (reference sequence). Trimming shortened V by 0 bases and J by 2 bases, and 11 bases separated the two germline ends. The CDR3 here is CSARDLGLTYEQYF. In nucleotides, the CDR3 is TGCAGTGCTAGAGATCTCGGACTTACCTACGAGCAGTACTTC.

The chain is built from TRBV18 and TRBJ2-1; maybe TRBD1 (6 bases). In germline, CDR1 is KGHSH, CDR2 LQKENI. This CDR3 is built from 14 residues. With 1 base removed from V and 16 bases from J, the gap between germline ends came to 20 bases. In DNA form, the CDR3 reads TGTGCCAGCTCACCACTGAACGGCTATGACAGGTGCTTCTTC. Protein: CASSPLNGYDRCFF.

V is TRBV18 and J is TRBJ2-5; TRBD1 matches 7 bases. This CDR3 region has 14 residues. J lost 5 bases, V lost 6 bases, and 9 bases had no gene match. In germline, CDR1 is KGHSH, CDR2 LQKENI. This CDR3 is CASSRTGWKETQYF. The DNA for the CDR3 is TGTGCCAGCTCTAGGACAGGCTGGAAGGAGACCCAGTACTTC.

In its sample, this clonotype was seen many times. The chain recombines TRBV12-3 or TRBV12-4 with TRBJ1-1, with D possibly matching TRBD1 (6 bases). The CDR3 has 15 amino acids. Trimming removed 0 bases from V and 2 bases from J, with 10 bases in between. CDR3: CASSLAQGTNTEAFF. DNA for the CDR3: TGTGCCAGCAGTTTAGCCCAGGGGACTAACACTGAAGCTTTCTTT.

The chain is built from TRBV7-2 and TRBJ2-7; no clear D. CDR1 is SGHTA and CDR2 is FQGNSA in the germline V gene. The V end was cut by 1 base, the J end by 8 bases, with 6 bases between. The length of the CDR3 is 11 residues. CDR3 region: CASSLGFKQYF. The CDR3 DNA sequence: TGTGCCAGCAGCTTAGGGTTTAAGCAGTACTTC. Full variable domain (remainder filled in from reference TRBV7-2 and TRBJ2-7): GAGVSQSPSNKVTEKGKDVELRCDPISGHTALYWYRQSLGQGLEFLIYFQGNSAPDKSGLPSDRFSAERTGGSVSTLTIQRTQQEDSAVYLCASSLGFKQYFGPGTRLTVT.

This sequence joins TRBV5-1 and TRBJ2-1; D unclear. V gave up 4 bases and J gave up 2 bases, with 13 bases separating them. This CDR3 is 15 amino acids long. CDR1 is SGHRS and CDR2 is YFSETQ in the germline V gene. DNA for the CDR3: TGCGCCAGCAGCCCAGACACCTTAACCTACAATGAGCAGTTCTTC. It encodes CASSPDTLTYNEQFF. Using reference TRBV5-1 and TRBJ2-1 for the parts outside the CDR3, the full variable domain is KAGVTQTPRYLIKTRGQQVTLSCSPISGHRSVSWYQQTPGQGLQFLFEYFSETQRNKGNFPGRFSGRQFSNSRSEMNVSTLELGDSALYLCASSPDTLTYNEQFFGPGTRLTVL.

This clonotype was found many times. The chain carries TRBV7-6 and TRBJ2-7; 7 bases line up with TRBD1. Trimming at V came to 5 bases and at J to 1 base, leaving 5 bases not matched to a gene. The CDR3 covers 14 residues. The germline gives CDR1 SGHVS, CDR2 FNYEAQ. CDR3 sequence reads: CASSLSGQSYEQYF. In DNA form, the CDR3 reads TGTGCCAGCAGCCTCTCGGGACAGTCCTACGAGCAGTACTTC.

This rearrangement joins TRBV20-1 to TRBJ1-4; 8 bases are a match to TRBD1. The germline CDR1 and CDR2 sequences are DFQATT and SNEGSKA (reference sequence). The CDR3 has 16 residues. V dropped 3 bases and J dropped 6; count of bases not matched to a gene: 12. For the CDR3, the DNA is TGCAGTGCTAGTGCCACTCGACAGGGGTTTTATGAAAAACTGTTTTTT. Translated: CSASATRQGFYEKLFF.

This clonotype has just a few counts. Written as DNA, the CDR3 is TGCACAGGGACTAGCGGCTCCTACGAGCAGTACTTC. It encodes CTGTSGSYEQYF. The rearrangement uses TRBV20-1 and TRBJ2-7; the match to TRBD2 covers 11 bases. Germline V gene sequence: CDR1 DFQATT, CDR2 SNEGSKA (reference sequence). The CDR3 is 12 amino acids.

The chain's CDR3 is CASSFWLAGSYEQYV. In nucleotides, the CDR3 is TGTGCCAGCAGTTTTTGGCTAGCGGGCTCCTACGAGCAGTACGTC. The rearrangement uses TRBV12-3 or TRBV12-4 and TRBJ2-7; 8 bases align to TRBD2. Trimming took 3 bases from V and 0 from J; bases not matched to a gene: 4. The CDR3 extends over 15 amino acids.

The rearrangement links TRBV5-1 to TRBJ2-7; the D gene is possibly TRBD1 (6 bases). V was cut by 4 bases and J by 4 bases, with 15 bases left in between. Germline lookup yields CDR1 SGHRS and CDR2 YFSETQ. The CDR3 consists of 14 residues. In nucleotides, the CDR3 is TGCGCCAGCAGCGCGGACAGACCCCGGTACGAGCAGTACTTC. It encodes CASSADRPRYEQYF. The complete variable domain, with remaining parts taken from reference TRBV5-1 and TRBJ2-7, reads KAGVTQTPRYLIKTRGQQVTLSCSPISGHRSVSWYQQTPGQGLQFLFEYFSETQRNKGNFPGRFSGRQFSNSRSEMNVSTLELGDSALYLCASSADRPRYEQYFGPGTRLTVT.

This clonotype was detected a few times. The chain couples TRBV6-1 to TRBJ1-1; D remains ambiguous. The CDR3 loop spans 14 amino acids. V gave up 0 bases and J gave up 1 base, with 6 bases separating them. In germline, CDR1 is MNHNS, CDR2 SASEGT. The CDR3 reads CASSEAWRNTEAFF. CDR3 coding DNA: TGTGCCAGCAGTGAAGCGTGGCGGAACACTGAAGCTTTCTTT.

This clonotype was detected ten times or more. The genes are TRBV24-1 and TRBJ2-3; D tentatively reads TRBD1 or TRBD2 (6 bases each). V lost 9 bases and J lost 6, with 15 bases in between. This CDR3 spans 13 amino acids. From germline, CDR1 is KGHDR and CDR2 SFDVKD. The CDR3 sequence is CATRLGGHDTQYF. CDR3 coding DNA: TGTGCCACCCGCCTTGGGGGGCACGATACGCAGTATTTT.

The chain combines TRBV7-2 with TRBJ2-5; 11 bases map to TRBD2. The CDR3 runs 17 residues. The V and J ends lost 4 bases and 3 bases, in that order; junction bases with no gene match: 10. Per the germline V gene, CDR1 is SGHTA and CDR2 is FQGNSA. CDR3 loop: CASSSALLAGVEETQYF. CDR3 bases: TGTGCCAGCAGCTCGGCCCTACTAGCGGGAGTGGAAGAGACCCAGTACTTC.

This chain connects TRBV12-3 or TRBV12-4 to TRBJ1-5; D gene unclear. V was cut by 7 bases and J by 3 bases, with 10 bases left in between. CDR3 size: 13 residues. In DNA form, the CDR3 reads TGTGCCAGCATGGCAGGCTACAATCAGCCCCAGCATTTT. Translating gives CASMAGYNQPQHF.

V gene TRBV5-1 combines with J gene TRBJ1-4; TRBD1 agrees at 9 bases. The V and J ends lost 1 base and 7 bases, in that order; junction bases with no gene match: 5. The CDR3 extends over 15 amino acids. Germline CDR1 and CDR2: SGHRS and YFSETQ. CDR3 DNA: TGCGCCAGCAGCTTGTGGGGGACAGGGCGTGAAAAACTGTTTTTT. This codes for CASSLWGTGREKLFF.